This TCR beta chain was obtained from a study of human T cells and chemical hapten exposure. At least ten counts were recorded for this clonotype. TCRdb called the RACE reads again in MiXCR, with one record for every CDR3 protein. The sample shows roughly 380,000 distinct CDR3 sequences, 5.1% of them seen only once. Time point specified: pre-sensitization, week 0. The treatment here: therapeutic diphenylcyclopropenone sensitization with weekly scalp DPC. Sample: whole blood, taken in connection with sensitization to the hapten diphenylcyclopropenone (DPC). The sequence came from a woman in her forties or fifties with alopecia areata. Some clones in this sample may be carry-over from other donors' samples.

In DNA form, the CDR3 reads TGCAGTGCTAGACAGGGTGGAGATGGCTACACCTTC. Translated, it gives CSARQGGDGYTF. This rearrangement joins TRBV20-1 to TRBJ1-2, with a weak D call TRBD1 (5 bases). The CDR3 is 12 amino acids. Germline CDR1 and CDR2: DFQATT and SNEGSKA (reference sequence). The V gene lost 2 bases and the J gene lost 6 bases, with 10 bases spanning the gap.